Below, 8 T cell receptor beta chains from the same sample are listed, as sequenced in a study of identifying expanded T cells in peripheral blood. The method was immunoSEQ multiplex PCR; TCRdb's version includes in-frame clones alone and lacks a portion of them. The table records 85,000 to 100,000 clones, about 87% of them present only once. Source material: blood. The receptors originated from a person aged 18-70 years in good health.

The chain joins TRBV28 to TRBJ2-4; TRBD2 matches at 15 bases. The CDR3 runs to 18 residues. J lost 0 bases, V lost 5 bases, and 5 bases had no gene match. From germline, CDR1 is MDHEN and CDR2 SYDVKM. The CDR3 nucleotides are TGTGCCAGCAGTCCGGGACTAGCGGGGGGAATAGCCAAAAACATTCAGTACTTC. Its translation: CASSPGLAGGIAKNIQYF.

The chain links TRBV18 to TRBJ2-1; tentative D call: TRBD1 (5 bases). V was pared by 3 bases and J by 10 bases, with 16 bases between. CDR1 is KGHSH, CDR2 LQKENI, per germline. CDR3 size: 14 residues. CDR3 DNA sequence: TGTGCCAGCTCACCGGAAACAGGAACAGAGGAGCAGTTCTTC. Translated: CASSPETGTEEQFF.

The V gene is TRBV28, the J gene TRBJ2-3; D is undetermined. Between the trimmed V and J ends, which lost 3 bases and 8 bases, there was a span of 18 bases. Germline CDR1 MDHEN, CDR2 SYDVKM. CDR3 size: 15 residues. Here the CDR3 reads CASSFIVTTNGTQYF. The CDR3 coding sequence is TGTGCCAGCAGTTTTATCGTCACGACGAACGGTACGCAGTATTTT.

The rearrangement links TRBV7-3 to TRBJ1-1; D not resolved. Trimming stripped 3 bases from V and 1 base from J, with 3 bases between. Germline V gives CDR1 SGHTA, CDR2 FQGTGA. The CDR3 is 12 amino acids. The CDR3 coding sequence is TGTGCCAGCAGCTTTGGGAACACTGAAGCTTTCTTT. Protein: CASSFGNTEAFF. Looking up the rest from reference TRBV7-3 and TRBJ1-1 gives the full variable domain: GAGVSQTPSNKVTEKGKYVELRCDPISGHTALYWYRQSLGQGPEFLIYFQGTGAADDSGLPNDRFFAVRPEGSVSTLKIQRTERGDSAVYLCASSFGNTEAFFGQGTRLTVV.

The J gene is TRBJ1-3, the V gene TRBV5-8; the D gene is possibly TRBD1 (5 bases). Germline lookup yields CDR1 SGHTS and CDR2 YDEGEE. V lost 3 bases and J 2 bases, leaving 9 bases between the germline ends. The length of the CDR3 is 14 residues. CDR3 loop: CASSYGGAGNTIYF. CDR3 in DNA: TGTGCCAGCAGCTACGGGGGAGCTGGAAACACCATATATTTT.

The J gene is TRBJ2-7, the V gene TRBV6-1, with D possibly matching TRBD1 (6 bases). This CDR3 has 14 residues. Germline-derived CDR1 and CDR2 are MNHNS and SASEGT. The V end was cut by 9 bases, the J end by 2 bases, with 17 bases between. The CDR3 region has the DNA TGTGCCAGTCGAGGAACAGGGCTGACCTACGAGCAGTACTTC. The encoded protein is CASRGTGLTYEQYF.

The V call is TRBV28, the J call TRBJ1-5, with 7 bases identical to TRBD1. This CDR3 contains 14 residues. V gave up 6 bases and J gave up 2 bases; unmatched junction bases: 4. In germline, CDR1 is MDHEN, CDR2 SYDVKM. CDR3 amino acids: CASRLTGGNQPQHF. CDR3 coding DNA: TGTGCCAGCAGACTTACAGGGGGCAATCAGCCCCAGCATTTT. The whole variable domain, filled in from reference TRBV28 and TRBJ1-5, reads DVKVTQSSRYLVKRTGEKVFLECVQDMDHENMFWYRQDPGLGLRLIYFSYDVKMKEKGDIPEGYSVSREKKERFSLILESASTNQTSMYLCASRLTGGNQPQHFGDGTRLSIL.

The CDR3 bases are TGTGCCAGCAGTGAGGAACCTTTTTCCGAGCAGTACTTC. Amino acids: CASSEEPFSEQYF. V gene TRBV6-4 combines with J gene TRBJ2-7; D not resolved. There are 13 residues in the CDR3. V was clipped by 3 bases and J by 6 bases, with 12 bases between them. The germline CDR1 and CDR2 sequences are MRHNA and SNTAGT.